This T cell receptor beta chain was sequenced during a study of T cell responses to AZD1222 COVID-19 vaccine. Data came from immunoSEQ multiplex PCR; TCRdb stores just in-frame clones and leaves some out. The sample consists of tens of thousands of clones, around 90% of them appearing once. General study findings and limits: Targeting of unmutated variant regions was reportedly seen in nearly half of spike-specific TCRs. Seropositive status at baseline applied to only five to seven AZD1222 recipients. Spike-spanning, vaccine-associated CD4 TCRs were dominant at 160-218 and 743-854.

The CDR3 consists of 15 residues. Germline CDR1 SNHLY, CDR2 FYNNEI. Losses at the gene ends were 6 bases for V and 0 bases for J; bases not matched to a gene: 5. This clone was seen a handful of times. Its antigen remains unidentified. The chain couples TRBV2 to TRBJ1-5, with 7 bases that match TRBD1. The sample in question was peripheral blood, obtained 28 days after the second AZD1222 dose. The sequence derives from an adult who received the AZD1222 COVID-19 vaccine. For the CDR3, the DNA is TGTGCCAGCAGCCTGACAGGGTTTAGCAATCAGCCCCAGCATTTT. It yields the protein CASSLTGFSNQPQHF.